The 18 T cell receptor beta chains presented below share a single source sample, sequenced in a study of blood T cell repertoires in COVID-19. Clones were sequenced by immunoSEQ multiplex PCR, and TCRdb holds only the in-frame ones, with some missing. Found here are about 31,000 clones, roughly nine tenths of them singletons; the top ten hold around 5%. Material for sequencing was peripheral blood. The receptors were sampled from a human donor in a cohort sampled during active COVID-19.

This chain links TRBV7-9 with TRBJ2-1; D possibly corresponds to TRBD2 (5 bases). Trimming removed 5 bases from V and 7 bases from J, with 15 bases in between. Germline V gene sequence: CDR1 SEHNR, CDR2 FQNEAQ (reference sequence). The CDR3 loop spans 14 amino acids. The CDR3 DNA sequence: TGTGCCAGCAGCGGGAGAGTCTTCCCTAATGAGCAGTTCTTC. As protein: CASSGRVFPNEQFF.

This chain joins TRBV10-3 and TRBJ1-1, with a possible D match to TRBD1 (6 bases). The CDR3 has 13 residues. V was cut by 7 bases and J by 4 bases, with 13 bases left in between. The V gene's germline CDR1 is ENHRY and CDR2 SYGVKD. This CDR3 reads CAIKADSSTEAFF. The CDR3, as DNA: TGTGCCATCAAAGCGGACAGCTCCACTGAAGCTTTCTTT.

The rearrangement joins TRBV24-1 to TRBJ2-1; 7 bases map to TRBD2. The J segment lost 5 bases and the V segment lost 10 bases, leaving 13 bases of the junction unmatched. This CDR3 has 15 residues. Germline V gives CDR1 KGHDR, CDR2 SFDVKD. Here the CDR3 DNA reads TGTGCCACTGCCCTCTCCGGGGGACTAAACAATGAGCAGTTCTTC. Amino acid sequence: CATALSGGLNNEQFF.

J is TRBJ1-2 and V is TRBV7-6, with no clear D. V dropped 5 bases and J dropped 4 bases, with 14 bases sitting between them. Germline V gene data show CDR1 as SGHVS and CDR2 as FNYEAQ. The CDR3 covers 14 residues. This CDR3 is CASSLYEGFYGYTF. CDR3 sequence (DNA): TGTGCCAGCAGCCTTTATGAGGGTTTCTATGGCTACACCTTC. The variable domain in full, completed from reference TRBV7-6 and TRBJ1-2, reads GAGVSQSPRYKVTKRGQDVALRCDPISGHVSLYWYRQALGQGPEFLTYFNYEAQQDKSGLPNDRFSAERPEGSISTLTIQRTEQRDSAMYRCASSLYEGFYGYTFGSGTRLTVV.

The rearrangement uses TRBV29-1 and TRBJ1-1; D is undetermined. The V end was cut by 5 bases, the J end by 8 bases, with 12 bases between. Germline loops: CDR1 SQVTM, CDR2 ANQGSEA. This CDR3 contains 11 residues. CDR3 nucleotides: TGCAGCGTTTGGTGGGCTGGGGAAGCTTTCTTT. Translating gives CSVWWAGEAFF.

The chain uses TRBV5-1 and TRBJ2-2; D unclear. Trimming cost V 3 bases and J 2 bases, with 17 bases left between them. This CDR3 has 17 residues. CDR1 and CDR2 from the germline V gene are SGHRS and YFSETQ. The CDR3 region has the DNA TGCGCCAGCAGCTGGGCCGTGGGCCATACAAACACCGGGGAGCTGTTTTTT. Protein sequence: CASSWAVGHTNTGELFF.

The J gene is TRBJ2-1, the V gene TRBV30; D is uncertain. Germline V gene sequence: CDR1 GTSNPN, CDR2 SVGIG (reference sequence). This CDR3 region has 11 residues. Trimming stripped 3 bases from V and 10 bases from J, with 10 bases between. The CDR3 DNA reads as TGTGCCTGGAGCCTACTTTGGGAGCAGTTCTTC. Translating gives CAWSLLWEQFF.

V gene TRBV25-1 combines with J gene TRBJ1-1; TRBD1 aligns across 9 bases. The CDR3 runs to 13 residues. V lost 4 bases, J lost 11 bases, and 8 bases stayed unmatched. Per the germline V gene, CDR1 is MGHDK and CDR2 is SYGVNS. CDR3 coding DNA: TGTGCCAGCAGTGGACACAGGGGGCTTGGGGCTTTCTTT. Its protein is CASSGHRGLGAFF.

J is TRBJ1-5 and V is TRBV9; no clear D. Germline-derived CDR1 and CDR2 are SGDLS and YYNGEE. The CDR3 totals 13 residues. V was shortened by 0 bases and J by 3 bases, with 4 bases between the two germline ends. In DNA form, the CDR3 reads TGTGCCAGCAGCGTAGCATCCAATCAGCCCCAGCATTTT. Its protein product is CASSVASNQPQHF.

This clone showed up just a few times. The chain employs TRBV27 and TRBJ2-2; D not certain. Germline assignment: CDR1 MNHEY and CDR2 SMNVEV (reference sequence). This CDR3 has 13 residues. V lost 4 bases and J lost 1, with 4 bases in between. The CDR3 is CASSSLNTGELFF. CDR3 DNA: TGTGCCAGCAGTTCACTGAACACCGGGGAGCTGTTTTTT.

Note on this clone: An end of the junction differs from the germline gene, which may be a read error. V usage is TRBV28 and J usage is TRBJ2-1; no firm D call. This CDR3 region has 11 residues. Germline assignment: CDR1 MDHEN and CDR2 SYDVKM. DNA of the CDR3: TGTGCCAGCACCTCCTTCAATGAGCAGTTCTTC. It specifies CASTSFNEQFF.

The rearrangement uses TRBV29-1 and TRBJ1-3; 7 nucleotides match TRBD1. Per germline, CDR1 SQVTM and CDR2 ANQGSEA. The CDR3 covers 14 residues. V lost 4 bases and J lost 1; bases outside the gene matches: 4. DNA for the CDR3: TGCAGCGTTGGAGGCAGGGGGTCTGGAAACACCATATATTTT. Residues: CSVGGRGSGNTIYF.

The rearrangement links TRBV19 to TRBJ1-5; no reliable D call. Germline CDR1 is LNHDA and CDR2 is SQIVND (reference sequence). The CDR3 loop spans 15 amino acids. With 7 bases removed from V and 3 bases from J, the gap between germline ends came to 16 bases. The CDR3 coding sequence is TGTGCCAGTACCGATATTGAGAGGGTCAATCAGCCCCAGCATTTT. It is translated as CASTDIERVNQPQHF.

The chain has TRBV7-8 and TRBJ2-6, with D perhaps matching TRBD1 (5 bases). V shed 5 bases and J shed 2 bases, with 7 bases lying between them. This CDR3 is 14 amino acids long. CDR1 and CDR2 (germline): SGHVS, FQNEAQ. The CDR3 is CASSGAPGANVLTF. The DNA for the CDR3 is TGTGCCAGCAGCGGGGCGCCTGGGGCCAACGTCCTGACTTTC.

J is TRBJ1-4 and V is TRBV7-9; no clear D. This CDR3 is built from 14 residues. V was shortened by 1 base and J by 8 bases, with 11 bases between the two germline ends. CDR1 and CDR2 (germline): SEHNR, FQNEAQ (reference sequence). CDR3: CASSLEREWEKLFF. Here the CDR3 DNA reads TGTGCCAGCAGCTTAGAAAGAGAATGGGAAAAACTGTTTTTT.

This chain links TRBV18 with TRBJ1-1; D perhaps matches TRBD1 (6 bases). Germline assignment: CDR1 KGHSH and CDR2 LQKENI. V was shortened by 5 bases and J by 5 bases, with 18 bases between the two germline ends. The CDR3 runs 15 residues. CDR3 sequence (DNA): TGTGCCAGCTCAACATTGGAACAGGGAAGGACTGAAGCTTTCTTT. Its protein product is CASSTLEQGRTEAFF.

This chain joins TRBV11-3 and TRBJ1-2; TRBD1 aligns across 10 bases. Germline CDR1 and CDR2: SGHNT and YENEEA. CDR3 length: 15 amino acids. Losses at the gene ends were 3 bases for V and 8 bases for J; bases not matched to a gene: 9. In DNA form, the CDR3 reads TGTGCCAGCAGCTTGCCGGGACAGGGGCGTCACGGCTACACCTTC. This gives the protein CASSLPGQGRHGYTF.

The chain employs TRBV5-4 and TRBJ2-1; maybe TRBD2 (5 bases). Trimming pared 1 base from V and 4 bases from J, leaving 9 bases between. This CDR3 contains 14 residues. CDR1 is SGHNT, CDR2 YYREEE, per germline (reference sequence). In DNA form, the CDR3 reads TGTGCCAGCAGCTTGCTAGCCTTATACAATGAGCAGTTCTTC. Protein product: CASSLLALYNEQFF.